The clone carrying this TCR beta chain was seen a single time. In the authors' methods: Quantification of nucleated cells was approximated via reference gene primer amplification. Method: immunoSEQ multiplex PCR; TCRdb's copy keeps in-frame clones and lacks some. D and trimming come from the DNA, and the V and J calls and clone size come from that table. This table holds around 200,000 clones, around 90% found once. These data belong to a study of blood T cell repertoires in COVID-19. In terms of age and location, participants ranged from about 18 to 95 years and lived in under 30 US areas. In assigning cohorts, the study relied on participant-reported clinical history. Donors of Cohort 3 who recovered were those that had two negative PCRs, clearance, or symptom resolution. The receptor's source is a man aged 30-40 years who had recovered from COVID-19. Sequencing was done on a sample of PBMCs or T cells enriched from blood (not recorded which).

CDR3 sequence (DNA): TGCGCCAGCAGTCAATTCGCAGGGACTAGGGGTACAGATACGCAGTATTTT. Amino acid sequence: CASSQFAGTRGTDTQYF. V is TRBV23-1 and J is TRBJ2-3; 8 nucleotides align to TRBD2. TRBV23-1 is treated as an ORF (open reading frame) with a function not yet certain. J was trimmed by 3 bases and V by 1 base; bases with no gene match: 9. The CDR3 sequence is 17 residues long.